The rows below give T cell receptor beta chains drawn from one sample of a study of T-cell memory formation after mild COVID-19. In TCRdb, the 5' RACE reads were re-called with MiXCR into one record per CDR3 protein. The table includes 400,000 to 500,000 distinct CDR3 sequences, roughly 20% detected once. Sequencing used PBMCs or a T cell subset sorted from them (not recorded which). All receptors come from an adult woman who had mild COVID-19 (a few samples of this study predate the infection). Cell type and time point are not known. CDR3s leave out the opening cysteine and the closing phenylalanine or tryptophan. A D gene is named only where the DNA matches it firmly.

length,J,V,D,CDR3
12,TRBJ2-5,TRBV7-2,TRBD2,ASGKLARQETQY
12,TRBJ2-3,TRBV12-3/TRBV12-4,-,ASSLGARADTQY
11,TRBJ2-3,TRBV12-3/TRBV12-4,-,ASRPSRGDTQY
17,TRBJ2-1,TRBV7-9,TRBD2,ASSLANLAGGSSYNEQF
13,TRBJ1-1,TRBV5-1,-,ASSLATPGNTEAF
10,TRBJ2-3,TRBV5-1,-,ASSRRGDTQY
6,TRBJ1-2,TRBV7-9,-,ATTGYT
13,TRBJ2-7,TRBV14,-,ASSFRRAPSYEQY
12,TRBJ2-3,TRBV29-1,TRBD2,SVADSGATDTQY
13,TRBJ1-2,TRBV7-8,-,ASSLAAGTYPGYT
13,TRBJ2-3,TRBV20-1,TRBD2,SATPGREGPHTQY
11,TRBJ2-2,TRBV7-3,-,ASRTGSIGELF
7,TRBJ1-2,TRBV12-3/TRBV12-4,-,ASSPGYT
10,TRBJ1-1,TRBV5-1,TRBD1,ASSSQGSEAF
12,TRBJ2-7,TRBV29-1,TRBD2,SGLAGADSYEQY
17,TRBJ1-1,TRBV7-9,-,ASSFPSDGSGRGNTEAF
12,TRBJ2-7,TRBV7-9,-,ASSSVAEYYEQY
12,TRBJ1-1,TRBV11-2,-,ASTDGGDWAGAF
13,TRBJ2-1,TRBV7-8,-,ASTLVWGSVNEQF
8,TRBJ1-1,TRBV12-3/TRBV12-4,-,ASSNTEAF
14,TRBJ1-4,TRBV29-1,TRBD1,SVAGTGEYSNEKLF
10,TRBJ2-3,TRBV10-3,-,AISENSYTQY
12,TRBJ1-5,TRBV5-6,-,ASSRQSSYQPQH
12,TRBJ1-2,TRBV15,-,ATSREGGAFGYT
11,TRBJ1-4,TRBV6-2/TRBV6-3,-,ASSYVGGEKLF
13,TRBJ1-4,TRBV10-3,TRBD1,AISEVSGTADKLF
14,TRBJ1-6,TRBV18,-,ASSPPSGGVNSPLH
15,TRBJ2-1,TRBV12-3/TRBV12-4,TRBD2,ASSTPWGTSGYNEQF
15,TRBJ2-3,TRBV7-9,TRBD1,ASSPPPWDRNTDTQY
11,TRBJ2-5,TRBV5-1,-,ASRRKVQETQY
11,TRBJ2-3,TRBV2,-,ASSERGPDTQY
12,TRBJ2-3,TRBV29-1,TRBD1,SVVGQESTDTQY
10,TRBJ2-2,TRBV7-9,-,ASGGPAGELF
14,TRBJ2-3,TRBV5-4,TRBD2,ASSYQTSGGPDTQY
12,TRBJ2-7,TRBV12-3/TRBV12-4,-,ASSLGRARVEQY
12,TRBJ2-2,TRBV20-1,TRBD2,SARAGGGTGELF
15,TRBJ1-2,TRBV2,TRBD1,ASSERFVGQGRDGYT
15,TRBJ2-2,TRBV6-6,TRBD1,ASSSGQQIFSSGELF
11,TRBJ2-7,TRBV29-1,TRBD2,SVLAGEGYEQY
10,TRBJ2-7,TRBV2,-,ASKDNSYEQY
14,TRBJ1-2,TRBV24-1,-,ATSDPHHGAREGYT
13,TRBJ2-2,TRBV20-1,TRBD2,SARPSGRASGELF
14,TRBJ2-5,TRBV5-1,TRBD1,ASSPGRQGTQETQY
14,TRBJ2-7,TRBV7-9,TRBD1,ASSLGQGESSYEQY
11,TRBJ2-7,TRBV2,-,ASNTGPSYEQY
12,TRBJ2-5,TRBV5-1,-,ASSSEGTSETQY
14,TRBJ2-3,TRBV4-3,TRBD2,ASSQAPSGRADTQY
11,TRBJ1-1,TRBV12-3/TRBV12-4,-,ASSDPGPGKTF
11,TRBJ2-1,TRBV29-1,-,SYSGRSYNEQF
13,TRBJ2-3,TRBV12-3/TRBV12-4,TRBD1,ASSFGDRSTDTQY
11,TRBJ2-1,TRBV13,-,ASRDIGYNEQF
11,TRBJ2-1,TRBV7-9,-,ASTYSPHDEQF
12,TRBJ2-1,TRBV12-3/TRBV12-4,-,ASSSSTSPNEQF
12,TRBJ2-5,TRBV12-3/TRBV12-4,-,ASRPDSPQETQY
12,TRBJ1-1,TRBV12-3/TRBV12-4,-,ASSKVPENTEAF